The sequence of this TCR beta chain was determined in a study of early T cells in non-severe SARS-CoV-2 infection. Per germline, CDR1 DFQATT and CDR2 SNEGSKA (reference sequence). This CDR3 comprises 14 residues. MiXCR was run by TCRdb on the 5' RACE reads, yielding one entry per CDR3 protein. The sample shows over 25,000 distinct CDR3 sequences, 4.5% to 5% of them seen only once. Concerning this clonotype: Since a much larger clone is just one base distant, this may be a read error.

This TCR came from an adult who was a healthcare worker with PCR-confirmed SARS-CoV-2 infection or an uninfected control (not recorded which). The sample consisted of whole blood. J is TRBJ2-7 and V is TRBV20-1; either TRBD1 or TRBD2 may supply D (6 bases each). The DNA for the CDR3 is TGCAGTGCTAGTCGCGAGGGGGAGGCCTACGAGCTGTACTTC. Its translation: CSASREGEAYELYF.